This TCR beta chain was identified in a study of shared clonotypes between healthy human individuals. Study summary: Each donor's CD8 memory used one plate, CD8 naive two, each CD4 subset three.

Germline V lookup: CDR1 SGHDN, CDR2 FVKESK. The CDR3 contains 16 residues. V was pared by 2 bases and J by 5 bases, with 7 bases of the junction left unmatched. Regarding this clone: The antigen is unknown.

Broader study findings: Only blood samples were collected, and tissue repertoires likely differ. It was the non-shared clonotypes that had lower generation probabilities than clonotypes shared by all four donors.

An assay was performed, and its level was deep. Produced via immunoSEQ multiplex PCR; TCRdb's table is partial and in-frame only. The profile shows 1.5 million to 1.9 million clones, approximately 98% of them singletons. The V and J genes are TRBV14 and TRBJ2-3; TRBD2 agrees at 10 bases. This clonotype was sampled from a man aged 25-45 years in good health. Sequenced material: naive CD4+ T cells sorted from blood. Sample subset: CD45RA+ positively selected. Here the CDR3 DNA reads TGTGCCAGCAGCCAACGAAGCGGGAGGGCCATAGATACGCAGTATTTT. Translating gives CASSQRSGRAIDTQYF.